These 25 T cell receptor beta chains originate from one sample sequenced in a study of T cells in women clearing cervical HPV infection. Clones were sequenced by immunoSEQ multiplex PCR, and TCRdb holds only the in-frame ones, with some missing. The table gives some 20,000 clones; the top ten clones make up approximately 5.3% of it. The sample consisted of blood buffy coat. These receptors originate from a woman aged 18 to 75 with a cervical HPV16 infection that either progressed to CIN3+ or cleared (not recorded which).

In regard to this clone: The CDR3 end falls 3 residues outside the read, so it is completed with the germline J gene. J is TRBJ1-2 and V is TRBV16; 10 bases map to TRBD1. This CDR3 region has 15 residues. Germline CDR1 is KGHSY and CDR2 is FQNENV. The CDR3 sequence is CASSPTAGTGVGYTF. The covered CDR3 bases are TGTGCCAGCAGCCCGACTGCCGGGACAGGGGTAGGC.

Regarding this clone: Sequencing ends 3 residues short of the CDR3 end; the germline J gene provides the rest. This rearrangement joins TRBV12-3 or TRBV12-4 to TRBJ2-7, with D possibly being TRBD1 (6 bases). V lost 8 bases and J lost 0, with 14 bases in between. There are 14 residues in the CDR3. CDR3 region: CASGTGDTSYEQYF. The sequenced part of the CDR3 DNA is TGTGCCAGCGGGACCGGGGACACCTCCTACGAG.

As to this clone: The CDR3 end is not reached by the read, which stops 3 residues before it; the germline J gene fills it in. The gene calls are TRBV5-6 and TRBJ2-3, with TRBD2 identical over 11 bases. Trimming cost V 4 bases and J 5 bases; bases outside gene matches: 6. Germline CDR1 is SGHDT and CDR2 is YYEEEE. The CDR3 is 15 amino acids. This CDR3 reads CASSVAGGRQDTQYF. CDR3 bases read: TGTGCCAGCAGCGTAGCGGGGGGGCGACAAGATACG.

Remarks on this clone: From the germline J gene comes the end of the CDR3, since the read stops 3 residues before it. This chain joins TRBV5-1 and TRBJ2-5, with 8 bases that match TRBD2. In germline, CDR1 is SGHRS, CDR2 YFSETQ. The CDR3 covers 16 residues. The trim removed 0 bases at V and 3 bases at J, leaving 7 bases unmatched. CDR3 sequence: CASSLAGGERKETQYF. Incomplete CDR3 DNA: TGCGCCAGCAGCTTGGCCGGGGGGGAGAGGAAAGAGACC.

The CDR3 is CASSLAVSGGAFGEQFF. The covered CDR3 bases are TGCGCCAGCAGCTTGGCCGTCAGCGGGGGGGCTTTTGGTGAG. J is TRBJ2-1 and V is TRBV5-1; 10 nucleotides match TRBD2. Sequencing ends 3 residues short of the CDR3 end; the germline J gene provides the rest. V lost 0 bases, J lost 9 bases, and 12 bases stayed unmatched. Germline CDR1 is SGHRS and CDR2 is YFSETQ. The CDR3 sequence is 17 residues long.

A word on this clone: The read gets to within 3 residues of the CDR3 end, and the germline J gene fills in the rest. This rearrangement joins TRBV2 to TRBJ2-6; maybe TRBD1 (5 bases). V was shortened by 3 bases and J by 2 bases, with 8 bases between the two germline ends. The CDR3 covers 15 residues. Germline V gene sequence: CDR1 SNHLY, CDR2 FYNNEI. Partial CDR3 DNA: TGTGCCAGCAGTGATAGGGGCGCTGGGGCCAACGTC. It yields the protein CASSDRGAGANV. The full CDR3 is CASSDRGAGANVLTF.

Partial CDR3 DNA: TGCAGTGCTAGGCCCGTCTCCTTAGCTGGAAAAGAGACC. Amino acid sequence: CSARPVSLAGKET. The CDR3 in its entirety is CSARPVSLAGKETQYF. The chain employs TRBV20-1 and TRBJ2-5, with D unclear. With the read ending 3 residues before the CDR3 end, the germline J gene is used to fill in that end. CDR3 length: 16 amino acids. With 3 bases removed from V and 3 bases from J, the gap between germline ends came to 20 bases. The germline CDR1 and CDR2 sequences are DFQATT and SNEGSKA (reference sequence).

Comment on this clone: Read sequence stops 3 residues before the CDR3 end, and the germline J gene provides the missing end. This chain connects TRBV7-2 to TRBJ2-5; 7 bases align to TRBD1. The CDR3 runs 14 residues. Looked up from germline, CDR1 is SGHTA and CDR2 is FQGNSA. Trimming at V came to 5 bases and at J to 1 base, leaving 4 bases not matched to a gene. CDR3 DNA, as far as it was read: TGTGCCAGCAGCCGGACAGGAGCCCAAGAGACC. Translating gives CASSRTGAQET. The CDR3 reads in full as CASSRTGAQETQYF.

The covered CDR3 bases are TGTGCCAGCAGGCCTAGCGGGCAGGGTCGGAATGAG. This codes for CASRPSGQGRNE. The complete CDR3 protein is CASRPSGQGRNEQFF. This chain joins TRBV12-3 or TRBV12-4 and TRBJ2-1, with 8 bases lining up with TRBD2. The sequence runs out 3 residues before the end of the CDR3; the remainder is reconstructed from the germline J gene. Unmatched junction bases numbered 11, after V lost 6 bases and J lost 7 bases. The CDR3 runs to 15 residues.

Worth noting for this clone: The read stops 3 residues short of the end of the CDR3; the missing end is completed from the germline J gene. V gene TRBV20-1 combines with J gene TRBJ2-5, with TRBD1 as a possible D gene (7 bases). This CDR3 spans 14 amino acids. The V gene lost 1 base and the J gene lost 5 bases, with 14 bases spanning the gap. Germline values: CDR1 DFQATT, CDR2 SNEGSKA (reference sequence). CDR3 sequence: CSARGWQGGETQYF. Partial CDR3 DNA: TGCAGTGCTAGAGGGTGGCAGGGGGGTGAGACC.

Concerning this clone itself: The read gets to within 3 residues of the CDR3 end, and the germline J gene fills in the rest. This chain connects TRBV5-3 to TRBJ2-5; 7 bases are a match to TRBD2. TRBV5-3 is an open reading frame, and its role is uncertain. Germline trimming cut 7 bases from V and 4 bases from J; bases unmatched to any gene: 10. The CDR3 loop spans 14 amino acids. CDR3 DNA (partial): TGTGCCAGATGGTACCGGGGAGGGTCAGAGACC. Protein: CARWYRGGSET. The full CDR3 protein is CARWYRGGSETQYF.

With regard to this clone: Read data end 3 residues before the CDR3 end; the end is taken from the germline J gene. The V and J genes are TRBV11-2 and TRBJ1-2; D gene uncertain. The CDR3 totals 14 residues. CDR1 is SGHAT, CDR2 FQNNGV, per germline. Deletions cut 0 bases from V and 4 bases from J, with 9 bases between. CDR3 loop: CASSLDGTLYGYTF. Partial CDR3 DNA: TGTGCCAGCAGCTTAGATGGCACCCTCTATGGC. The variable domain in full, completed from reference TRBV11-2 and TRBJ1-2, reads EAGVAQSPRYKIIEKRQSVAFWCNPISGHATLYWYQQILGQGPKLLIQFQNNGVVDDSQLPKDRFSAERLKGVDSTLKIQPAKLEDSAVYLCASSLDGTLYGYTFGSGTRLTVV.

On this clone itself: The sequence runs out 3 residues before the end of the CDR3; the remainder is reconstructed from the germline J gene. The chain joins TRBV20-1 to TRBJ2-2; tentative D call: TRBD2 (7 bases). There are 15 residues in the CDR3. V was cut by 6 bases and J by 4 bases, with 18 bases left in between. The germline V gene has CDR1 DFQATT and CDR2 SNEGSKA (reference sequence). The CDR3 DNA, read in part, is TGCAGTGCCAGAACGGGGGGCCTCGGCACCGGGGAG. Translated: CSARTGGLGTGE. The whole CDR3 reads CSARTGGLGTGELFF.

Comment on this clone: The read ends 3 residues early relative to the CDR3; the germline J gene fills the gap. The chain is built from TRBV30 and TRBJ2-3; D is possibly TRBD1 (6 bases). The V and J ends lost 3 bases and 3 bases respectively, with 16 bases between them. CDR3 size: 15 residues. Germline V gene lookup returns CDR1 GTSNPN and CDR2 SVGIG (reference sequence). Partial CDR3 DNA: TGTGCCTGGAGAGCCGGGACACTTGAAACAGATACG. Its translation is CAWRAGTLETDT. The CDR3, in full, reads CAWRAGTLETDTQYF.

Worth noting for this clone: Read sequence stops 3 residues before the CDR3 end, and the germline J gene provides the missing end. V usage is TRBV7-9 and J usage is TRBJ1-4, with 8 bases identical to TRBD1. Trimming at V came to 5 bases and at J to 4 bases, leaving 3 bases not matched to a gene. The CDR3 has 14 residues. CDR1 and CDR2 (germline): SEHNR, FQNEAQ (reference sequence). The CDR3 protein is CASSPTGGNEKLFF. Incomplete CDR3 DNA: TGTGCCAGCAGCCCAACAGGGGGTAATGAAAAA.

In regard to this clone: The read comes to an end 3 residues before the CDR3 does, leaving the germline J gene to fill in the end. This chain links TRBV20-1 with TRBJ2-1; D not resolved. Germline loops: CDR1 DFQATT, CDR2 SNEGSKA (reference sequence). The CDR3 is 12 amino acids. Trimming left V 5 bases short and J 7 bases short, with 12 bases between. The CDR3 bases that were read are TGCAGTGCTGGCCGAGGCGGTAATGAG. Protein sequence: CSAGRGGNE. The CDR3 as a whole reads CSAGRGGNEQFF.

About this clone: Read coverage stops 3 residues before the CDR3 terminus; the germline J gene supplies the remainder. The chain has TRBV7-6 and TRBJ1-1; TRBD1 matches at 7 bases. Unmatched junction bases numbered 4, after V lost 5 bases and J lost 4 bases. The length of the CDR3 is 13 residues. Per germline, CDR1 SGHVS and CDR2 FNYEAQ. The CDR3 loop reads CASSPTGATEAFF. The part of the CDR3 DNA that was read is TGTGCCAGCAGCCCCACAGGGGCCACTGAA. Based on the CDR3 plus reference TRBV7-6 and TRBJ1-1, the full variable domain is GAGVSQSPRYKVTKRGQDVALRCDPISGHVSLYWYRQALGQGPEFLTYFNYEAQQDKSGLPNDRFSAERPEGSISTLTIQRTEQRDSAMYRCASSPTGATEAFFGQGTRLTVV.

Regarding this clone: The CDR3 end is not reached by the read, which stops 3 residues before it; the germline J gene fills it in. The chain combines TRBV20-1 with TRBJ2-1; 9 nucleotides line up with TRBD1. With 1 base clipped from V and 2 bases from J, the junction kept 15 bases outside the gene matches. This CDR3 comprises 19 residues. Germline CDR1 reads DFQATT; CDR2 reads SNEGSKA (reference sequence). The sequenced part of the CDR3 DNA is TGCAGTGCTAGAGCCTTGGGACAGGGAACCTACGGGACCTACAATGAG. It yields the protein CSARALGQGTYGTYNE. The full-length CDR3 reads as CSARALGQGTYGTYNEQFF.

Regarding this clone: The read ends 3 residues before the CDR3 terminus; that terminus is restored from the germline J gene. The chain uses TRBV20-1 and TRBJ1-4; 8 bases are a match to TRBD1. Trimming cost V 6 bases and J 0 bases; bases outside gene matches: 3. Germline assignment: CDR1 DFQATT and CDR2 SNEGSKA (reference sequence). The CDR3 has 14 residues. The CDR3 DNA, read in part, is TGCAGTGCAAAGACAGGGGCAACTAATGAAAAA. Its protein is CSAKTGATNEK. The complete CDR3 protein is CSAKTGATNEKLFF.

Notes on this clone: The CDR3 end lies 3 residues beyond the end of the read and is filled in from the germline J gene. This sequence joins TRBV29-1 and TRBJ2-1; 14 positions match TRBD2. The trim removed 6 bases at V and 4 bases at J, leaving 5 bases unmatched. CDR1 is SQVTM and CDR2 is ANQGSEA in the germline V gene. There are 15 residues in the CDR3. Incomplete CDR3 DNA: TGCAGCGTCGGCGGGACTAGCGGGGGATACAATGAG. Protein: CSVGGTSGGYNE. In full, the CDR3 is CSVGGTSGGYNEQFF.

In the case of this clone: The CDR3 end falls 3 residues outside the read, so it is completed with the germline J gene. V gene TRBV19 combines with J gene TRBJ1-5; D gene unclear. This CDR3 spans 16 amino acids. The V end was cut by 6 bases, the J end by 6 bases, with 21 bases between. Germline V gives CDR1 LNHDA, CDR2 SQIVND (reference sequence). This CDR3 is CASSHFTRGTGQPQHF. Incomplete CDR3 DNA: TGTGCCAGTAGCCACTTTACCCGGGGTACGGGTCAGCCC.

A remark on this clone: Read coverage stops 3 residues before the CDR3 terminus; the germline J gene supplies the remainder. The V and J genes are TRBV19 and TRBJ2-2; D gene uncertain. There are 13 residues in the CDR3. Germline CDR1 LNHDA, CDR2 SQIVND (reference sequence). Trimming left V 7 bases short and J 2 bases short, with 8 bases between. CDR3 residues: CASTPVNTGELFF. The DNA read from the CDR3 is TGTGCCAGTACCCCAGTTAACACCGGGGAG. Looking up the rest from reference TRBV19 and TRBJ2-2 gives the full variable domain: DGGITQSPKYLFRKEGQNVTLSCEQNLNHDAMYWYRQDPGQGLRLIYYSQIVNDFQKGDIAEGYSVSREKKESFPLTVTSAQKNPTAFYLCASTPVNTGELFFGEGSRLTVL.

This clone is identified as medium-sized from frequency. The CDR3 is CASSDSTGTDTQYF. The sequenced CDR3 bases are TGTGCCAGCAGTGACTCGACAGGGACAGATACG. This sequence joins TRBV6-4 and TRBJ2-3; 7 nucleotides match TRBD1. The read is 3 residues too short to cover the CDR3 end, so that end is filled in from the germline J gene. The V segment lost 0 bases and the J segment 3 bases; nucleotides outside the gene matches: 0. Germline-derived CDR1 and CDR2 are MRHNA and SNTAGT. This CDR3 has 14 amino acids.

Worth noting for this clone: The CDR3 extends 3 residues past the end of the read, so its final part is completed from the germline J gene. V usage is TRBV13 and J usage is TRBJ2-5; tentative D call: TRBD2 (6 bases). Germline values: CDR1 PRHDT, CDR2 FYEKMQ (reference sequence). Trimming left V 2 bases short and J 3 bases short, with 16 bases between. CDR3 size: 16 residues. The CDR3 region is CASSLSPDGGEETQYF. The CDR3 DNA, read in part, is TGTGCCAGCAGCTTAAGCCCCGACGGGGGTGAAGAGACC.

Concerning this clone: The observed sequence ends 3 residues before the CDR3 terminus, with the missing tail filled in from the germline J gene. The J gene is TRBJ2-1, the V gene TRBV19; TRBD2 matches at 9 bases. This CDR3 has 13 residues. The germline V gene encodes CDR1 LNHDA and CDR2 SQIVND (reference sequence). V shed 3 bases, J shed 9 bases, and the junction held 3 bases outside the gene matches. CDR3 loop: CASSIPSGAEQFF. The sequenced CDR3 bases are TGTGCCAGTAGTATTCCTAGCGGGGCTGAG.